Shown below are 23 T cell receptor beta chains from a single sample sequenced in a study of T cell responses to AZD1222 COVID-19 vaccine. Repertoires were generated with immunoSEQ multiplex PCR, while TCRdb's copy carries only in-frame clones and drops some. The sample shows around 260,000 clones, about 92% of them seen only once. Specimen: peripheral blood, collected on day 0 of AZD1222 vaccination. These receptor sequences come from an adult in good health.

J is TRBJ1-1 and V is TRBV19; no definite D call. The CDR3 spans 13 residues. Germline V gene data show CDR1 as LNHDA and CDR2 as SQIVND (reference sequence). V lost 4 bases, J lost 5 bases, and 11 bases lay in between. The CDR3 DNA reads TGTGCCAGTAGTACCGTCGACGGGACTGAAGCTTTCTTT. Translated, it gives CASSTVDGTEAFF.

The rearrangement links TRBV19 to TRBJ1-2; D not certain. CDR3 length: 13 amino acids. Per germline, CDR1 LNHDA and CDR2 SQIVND (reference sequence). V gave up 1 base and J gave up 3 bases, with 6 bases separating them. The chain's CDR3 is CASSIAGDYGYTF. In nucleotides, the CDR3 is TGTGCCAGTAGTATAGCCGGGGACTATGGCTACACCTTC.

The rearrangement joins TRBV14 to TRBJ1-5; D may be TRBD1 (5 bases). This CDR3 is 13 amino acids long. V was trimmed by 5 bases and J by 9 bases, leaving 14 bases between them. CDR1 and CDR2 from the germline V gene are SGHDN and FVKESK. The CDR3 nucleotides are TGTGCCAGCAGCGCGACCGGGGGAGGGCCCCAGCATTTT. It codes for CASSATGGGPQHF.

The chain employs TRBV24-1 and TRBJ2-1; 9 bases are shared with TRBD2. Germline V gene sequence: CDR1 KGHDR, CDR2 SFDVKD. V lost 1 base and J lost 10; bases outside the gene matches: 10. CDR3 length: 16 amino acids. The CDR3 here is CATSDFRLAGSREQFF. DNA for the CDR3: TGTGCCACCAGTGATTTTAGGCTAGCGGGAAGTCGCGAGCAGTTCTTC.

CDR3 sequence: CSAGGGETQYF. The CDR3 DNA reads TGCAGTGCGGGGGGAGGAGAGACCCAGTACTTC. V and J are TRBV20-1 and TRBJ2-5; TRBD2 is a possible D gene (6 bases). Germline V lookup: CDR1 DFQATT, CDR2 SNEGSKA (reference sequence). Trimming cost V 6 bases and J 4 bases, with 9 bases left between them. The CDR3 covers 11 residues.

V usage is TRBV28 and J usage is TRBJ2-7, with D possibly TRBD1 on 5 matching bases. The CDR3 is 15 amino acids. Trimming shortened V by 7 bases and J by 6 bases, and 22 bases separated the two germline ends. Germline assignment: CDR1 MDHEN and CDR2 SYDVKM. CDR3 in DNA: TGTGCCAGCATCATTTTGACACCGTCAGGGCTCGAGCAGTACTTC. It yields the protein CASIILTPSGLEQYF.

The chain uses TRBV3-1 (or the pseudogene TRBV3-2) and TRBJ1-1; D may be TRBD1 (5 bases). The ends were cut back, 9 bases at V and 3 bases at J, with 8 bases in the middle. The germline V gene encodes CDR1 LGHDT and CDR2 YNNKEL (reference sequence). This CDR3 comprises 11 residues. CDR3 loop: CASRGDTEAFF. The CDR3 DNA follows: TGTGCCAGTAGGGGAGACACTGAAGCTTTCTTT.

The chain joins TRBV12-3 or TRBV12-4 to TRBJ2-2, with D uncertain. Trimming removed 3 bases at V and 7 bases at J, with 3 bases between. This CDR3 is 11 amino acids long. For the CDR3, the DNA is TGTGCCAGCAGTTTGTACGGGGAGCTGTTTTTT. Its translation: CASSLYGELFF.

The chain uses TRBV30 and TRBJ2-7; TRBD1 agrees at 10 bases. This CDR3 is 14 amino acids long. The germline CDR1 and CDR2 sequences are GTSNPN and SVGIG (reference sequence). The J segment lost 8 bases and the V segment lost 3 bases, leaving 10 bases of the junction unmatched. The CDR3 reads CAWRARTGGPKQYF. In DNA form, the CDR3 reads TGTGCCTGGAGAGCCCGGACAGGGGGGCCGAAGCAGTACTTC.

Comments on this clone: Additional DNA sequences in this sample encode the identical CDR3. The chain carries TRBV7-2 and TRBJ1-5, with D possibly matching TRBD1 (5 bases). The germline CDR1 and CDR2 sequences are SGHTA and FQGNSA. V lost 5 bases to trimming and J lost 0 bases, with 11 bases between them. The CDR3 has 15 amino acids. CDR3 region: CASSPTGYSNQPQHF. The CDR3 nucleotides read TGTGCCAGCAGCCCCACAGGCTATAGCAATCAGCCCCAGCATTTT. Complete variable domain (other parts from reference TRBV7-2 and TRBJ1-5): GAGVSQSPSNKVTEKGKDVELRCDPISGHTALYWYRQSLGQGLEFLIYFQGNSAPDKSGLPSDRFSAERTGGSVSTLTIQRTQQEDSAVYLCASSPTGYSNQPQHFGDGTRLSIL.

The rearrangement joins TRBV29-1 to TRBJ2-1; 9 bases are shared with TRBD1. CDR1 is SQVTM and CDR2 is ANQGSEA in the germline V gene. The CDR3 length is 14 residues. The ends lost 2 bases at V and 3 bases at J; junction bases unmatched: 2. In nucleotides, the CDR3 is TGCAGCGTTGAAAGGGACAGGGACTACAATGAGCAGTTCTTC. Translated: CSVERDRDYNEQFF.

The CDR3 DNA is TGTGCCAGCAGTCCAGGACAGCTAGATCAGCCCCAGCATTTT. Protein product: CASSPGQLDQPQHF. The chain combines TRBV27 with TRBJ1-5, with D maybe TRBD1 (6 bases). Trimming removed 5 bases at V and 5 bases at J, with 13 bases between. The CDR3 spans 14 residues. Germline V gives CDR1 MNHEY, CDR2 SMNVEV (reference sequence).

The chain carries TRBV20-1 and TRBJ1-2; the D gene is possibly TRBD1 (5 bases). Germline CDR1 DFQATT, CDR2 SNEGSKA (reference sequence). This CDR3 has 10 amino acids. V was pared by 6 bases and J by 4 bases, with 6 bases between. The CDR3 protein is CSARAYGYTF. In DNA form, the CDR3 reads TGCAGTGCCAGGGCCTATGGCTACACCTTC.

The V gene is TRBV7-2, the J gene TRBJ2-1; tentative D call: TRBD2 (5 bases). CDR3 length equals 14 residues. V gave up 5 bases and J gave up 4 bases, with 12 bases separating them. Germline CDR1 SGHTA, CDR2 FQGNSA. The CDR3 protein is CASSPRTGYNEQFF. The DNA for the CDR3 is TGTGCCAGCAGCCCCCGGACGGGGTACAATGAGCAGTTCTTC. The whole variable domain, remainder taken from reference TRBV7-2 and TRBJ2-1, is GAGVSQSPSNKVTEKGKDVELRCDPISGHTALYWYRQSLGQGLEFLIYFQGNSAPDKSGLPSDRFSAERTGGSVSTLTIQRTQQEDSAVYLCASSPRTGYNEQFFGPGTRLTVL.

This chain links TRBV25-1 with TRBJ2-1; tentative D call: TRBD2 (5 bases). Germline-derived CDR1 and CDR2 are MGHDK and SYGVNS. CDR3 size: 13 residues. Trimming took off 6 bases at V and 5 bases at J, with 11 bases between the two ends. CDR3 protein: CASRQRNDNEQFF. CDR3 coding DNA: TGTGCCAGCAGACAGCGGAATGACAATGAGCAGTTCTTC.

The chain uses TRBV6-5 and TRBJ1-2; D is perhaps TRBD1 (5 bases). Germline V gene sequence: CDR1 MNHEY, CDR2 SVGAGI. Deletions cut 7 bases from V and 8 bases from J, with 23 bases between. The CDR3 has 15 residues. CDR3 region: CASTPRGLVGWGYTF. The CDR3 region has the DNA TGTGCCAGCACCCCGAGGGGTCTGGTGGGGTGGGGCTACACCTTC.

This chain uses TRBV2 with TRBJ2-2; D may be TRBD1 or TRBD2 (7 bases each). Germline V gene sequence: CDR1 SNHLY, CDR2 FYNNEI. V lost 8 bases, J lost 5 bases, and 21 bases lay in between. The CDR3 has 16 amino acids. The CDR3 is CASSKQRGRGTGELFF. CDR3 nucleotides: TGTGCCAGCTCCAAACAGCGGGGCAGGGGGACCGGGGAGCTGTTTTTT. Supplemented by reference TRBV2 and TRBJ2-2, the full variable domain reads EPEVTQTPSHQVTQMGQEVILRCVPISNHLYFYWYRQILGQKVEFLVSFYNNEISEKSEIFDDQFSVERPDGSNFTLKIRSTKLEDSAMYFCASSKQRGRGTGELFFGEGSRLTVL.

This chain uses TRBV29-1 with TRBJ2-5; D tentatively reads TRBD1 or TRBD2 (6 bases each). Trimming shortened V by 7 bases and J by 1 base, and 16 bases separated the two germline ends. CDR3 length: 14 residues. Germline V gives CDR1 SQVTM, CDR2 ANQGSEA. CDR3 region: CSGTKHRAQETQYF. DNA for the CDR3: TGCAGCGGGACTAAACACAGGGCCCAAGAGACCCAGTACTTC.

CDR3 amino acids: CASADRGVIQYF. For the CDR3, the DNA is TGTGCCAGTGCCGACAGGGGGGTCATTCAGTACTTC. The V call is TRBV19, the J call TRBJ2-4, with 9 bases matching TRBD1. The CDR3 totals 12 residues. V shed 8 bases and J 9 bases; nucleotides not matched to a gene: 5. The germline V gene has CDR1 LNHDA and CDR2 SQIVND (reference sequence).

This chain links TRBV20-1 with TRBJ2-3; 9 bases are a match to TRBD1. The CDR3 covers 15 residues. Unmatched junction bases numbered 8, after V lost 3 bases and J lost 4 bases. Germline-derived CDR1 and CDR2 are DFQATT and SNEGSKA (reference sequence). The CDR3 sequence: CSASDDRGNADTQYF. The CDR3 nucleotides read TGCAGTGCTAGTGATGACAGGGGGAACGCAGATACGCAGTATTTT.

V gene TRBV5-1 combines with J gene TRBJ1-3; D is unresolved. V was cut by 3 bases and J by 3 bases, with 10 bases left in between. Per germline, CDR1 SGHRS and CDR2 YFSETQ. The CDR3 extends over 14 amino acids. The CDR3 nucleotides read TGCGCCAGCAGCTCCTCGGGTCATGGAAACACCATATATTTT. Its translation is CASSSSGHGNTIYF.

This clone was observed a single time. CDR3 in DNA: TGTGCCAGCAGCCCCCTAGGGGGGGAGAATTCACCCCTCCACTTT. Translation: CASSPLGGENSPLHF. The chain uses TRBV6-4 and TRBJ1-6, with D possibly matching TRBD1 (6 bases). V was cut by 6 bases and J by 7 bases, with 16 bases left in between. The CDR3 runs to 15 residues. Germline V gene data show CDR1 as MRHNA and CDR2 as SNTAGT.

This rearrangement joins TRBV18 to TRBJ2-7; TRBD1 aligns across 11 bases. The CDR3 is 14 amino acids. Germline values: CDR1 KGHSH, CDR2 LQKENI. Trimming cost V 3 bases and J 2 bases; bases outside gene matches: 0. The CDR3 spells CASSPDRGPYEQYF. In DNA form, the CDR3 reads TGTGCCAGCTCACCGGACAGGGGGCCCTACGAGCAGTACTTC.